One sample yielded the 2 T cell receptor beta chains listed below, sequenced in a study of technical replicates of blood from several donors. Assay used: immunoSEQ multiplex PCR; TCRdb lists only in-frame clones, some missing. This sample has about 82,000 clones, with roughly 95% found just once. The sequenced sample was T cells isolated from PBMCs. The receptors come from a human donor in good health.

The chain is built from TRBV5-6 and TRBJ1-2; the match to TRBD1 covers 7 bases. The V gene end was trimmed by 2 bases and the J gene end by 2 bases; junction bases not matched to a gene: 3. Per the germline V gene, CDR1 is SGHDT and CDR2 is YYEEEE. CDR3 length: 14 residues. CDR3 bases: TGTGCCAGCAGCTTTTTGGGACAGAACTATGGCTACACCTTC. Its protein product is CASSFLGQNYGYTF.

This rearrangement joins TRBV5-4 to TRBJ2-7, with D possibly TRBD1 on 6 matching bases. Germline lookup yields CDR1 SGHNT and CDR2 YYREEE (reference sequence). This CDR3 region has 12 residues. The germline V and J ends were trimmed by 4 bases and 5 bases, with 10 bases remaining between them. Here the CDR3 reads CASSGTGNEQYF. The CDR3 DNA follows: TGTGCCAGCAGCGGTACAGGGAACGAGCAGTACTTC.